This T cell receptor beta chain comes out of a study of blood T cell repertoires in COVID-19. Original analysis: Amplification from reference gene primers served as the basis for estimated nucleated cell counts. Data came from immunoSEQ multiplex PCR; TCRdb stores just in-frame clones and leaves some out. V and J calls and clone size follow that table, whereas D and trimming were derived from the DNA. Among about 190,000 clones listed, around 86% were seen once. Deletions cut 6 bases from V and 3 bases from J, with 15 bases between. This CDR3 spans 15 amino acids. Germline-derived CDR1 and CDR2 are SEHNR and FQNEAQ (reference sequence).

The sequenced material came from peripheral blood. The TCR originated in a woman aged 25 to 39 with active or convalescent COVID-19. The genes are TRBV7-9 and TRBJ2-1, with D perhaps TRBD2 (5 bases). DNA of the CDR3: TGTGCCAGCAGTAGTAGGGAAGGAGGCTACAATGAGCAGTTCTTC. Encoded protein: CASSSREGGYNEQFF.